This T cell receptor beta chain was captured in a study of CD8 T cells in ankylosing spondylitis. Libraries of TCR beta came from quantitative 5'-RACE with molecular barcodes. TCRdb re-analysed the 5' RACE reads in MiXCR, keeping a single row per CDR3 protein. The sample carries around 22,000 distinct CDR3 sequences, approximately 12% recorded once. Study-level results: A TCR beta motif of several highly homologous variants seemed to mark ankylosing spondylitis blood. Both synovial fluid and blood in reactive arthritis had previously been reported to carry some motif variants.

Only a few counts were recorded for this clonotype. Its antigen is undetermined. CDR1 and CDR2 from the germline V gene are SGHNT and YYREEE (reference sequence). The ends were cut back, 3 bases at V and 4 bases at J, with 10 bases in the middle. The CDR3 spans 14 residues. The chain carries TRBV5-4 and TRBJ1-4; D is ambiguous. The source material was blood. The sequence was collected from a male donor with ankylosing spondylitis or in good health (not recorded which). CDR3 bases: TGTGCCAGCAGCTCCGGTAGTCTTAATGAAAAACTGTTTTTT. It translates to CASSSGSLNEKLFF.